These 25 T cell receptor beta chains share one sample of origin, sequenced in a study of T cells in Graves' hyperthyroidism and ophthalmopathy. TCR beta CDR3 region amplification was performed from RNA transcripts. When the TCR CDR3 underwent first-round RT-PCR, the HTBI primer set was used. TCRdb used MiXCR to reprocess the multiplex PCR reads, holding one entry per CDR3 protein. In the table there are hundreds of thousands of distinct CDR3 sequences, roughly a quarter of which are singletons. Input material: blood. The source of these receptors is a woman aged 25 to 39 with Graves' ophthalmopathy.

The chain has TRBV28 and TRBJ1-2; 9 bases fit TRBD1. Germline V gives CDR1 MDHEN, CDR2 SYDVKM. The CDR3 spans 16 residues. Trimming took 3 bases from V and 4 from J; bases not matched to a gene: 9. For the CDR3, the DNA is TGTGCCAGCAGTTTGACGAAGTGGGACAGGGCCTATGGCTACACCTTC. Its translation: CASSLTKWDRAYGYTF.

V usage is TRBV6-5 and J usage is TRBJ2-7; D uncertain. Trimming removed 2 bases at V and 0 bases at J, with 8 bases between. This CDR3 region has 14 residues. From germline, CDR1 is MNHEY and CDR2 SVGAGI. The CDR3 DNA reads as TGTGCCAGCAGTTACGAAGTCGGCTCCTACGAGCAGTACTTC. Translation: CASSYEVGSYEQYF.

This clonotype came up many times. The V gene is TRBV20-1, the J gene TRBJ1-1, with 7 bases lining up with TRBD1. V dropped 6 bases and J dropped 1; count of bases not matched to a gene: 8. The CDR3 contains 14 residues. CDR1 and CDR2 (germline): DFQATT, SNEGSKA (reference sequence). CDR3 DNA: TGCAGTGCCAAAGCGGGACAGCCGAACACTGAAGCTTTCTTT. This translates into CSAKAGQPNTEAFF.

This clonotype was counted a few times. The CDR3 region is CSVLASGQETQYF. As DNA, the CDR3 is TGCAGTGTTTTGGCTAGCGGGCAAGAGACCCAGTACTTC. The genes are TRBV20-1 and TRBJ2-5, with 8 bases lining up with TRBD2. With 7 bases clipped from V and 2 bases from J, the junction kept 6 bases outside the gene matches. CDR3 size: 13 residues. The V gene's germline CDR1 is DFQATT and CDR2 SNEGSKA (reference sequence).

This clonotype was detected many times. The chain employs TRBV7-8 and TRBJ1-5, with D maybe TRBD1 (6 bases). V was pared by 5 bases and J by 7 bases, with 15 bases between. The CDR3 extends over 14 amino acids. Germline CDR1 is SGHVS and CDR2 is FQNEAQ. The CDR3 region is CASSVDGGVQPQHF. CDR3 nucleotide sequence: TGTGCCAGCAGCGTAGATGGGGGCGTCCAGCCCCAGCATTTT.

The table lists this clonotype with many counts. The chain has TRBV7-2 and TRBJ1-5; possibly TRBD1 for D (6 bases). The CDR3 consists of 15 residues. Trimming took off 4 bases at V and 7 bases at J, with 17 bases between the two ends. Per the germline V gene, CDR1 is SGHTA and CDR2 is FQGNSA. This CDR3 reads CASSWGAGLSQPQHF. The CDR3 region has the DNA TGTGCCAGCAGCTGGGGGGCTGGTTTATCACAGCCCCAGCATTTT.

The chain uses TRBV19 and TRBJ2-7; a possible D gene is TRBD1 (6 bases). Trimming shortened V by 1 base and J by 3 bases, and 10 bases separated the two germline ends. Germline-derived CDR1 and CDR2 are LNHDA and SQIVND (reference sequence). There are 14 residues in the CDR3. The CDR3 region is CASSIGAQGYEQYF. The CDR3 DNA is TGTGCCAGTAGTATAGGAGCACAGGGCTACGAGCAGTACTTC.

This clonotype was seen only a few times. This chain connects TRBV28 to TRBJ1-3, with D tentatively TRBD1 (5 bases). This CDR3 comprises 14 residues. V gave up 7 bases and J gave up 9 bases, with 19 bases separating them. Per the germline V gene, CDR1 is MDHEN and CDR2 is SYDVKM. CDR3 coding DNA: TGTGCCAGCACTTCTCAGGGCCCTGGGGGCACCATATATTTT. Amino acids: CASTSQGPGGTIYF. Looking up the rest from reference TRBV28 and TRBJ1-3 gives the full variable domain: DVKVTQSSRYLVKRTGEKVFLECVQDMDHENMFWYRQDPGLGLRLIYFSYDVKMKEKGDIPEGYSVSREKKERFSLILESASTNQTSMYLCASTSQGPGGTIYFGEGSWLTVV.

The rearrangement uses TRBV19 and TRBJ2-7; 8 positions match TRBD2. The V segment lost 1 base and the J segment 3 bases; nucleotides outside the gene matches: 5. The CDR3 extends over 15 amino acids. Germline V lookup: CDR1 LNHDA, CDR2 SQIVND (reference sequence). Here the CDR3 reads CASSIVPGGRYEQYF. DNA for the CDR3: TGTGCCAGTAGTATAGTTCCGGGAGGGCGCTACGAGCAGTACTTC.

About this clonotype itself: One base away lies a much larger clone, so this may be a sequencing read error. This chain uses TRBV6-5 with TRBJ2-5; D possibly matches TRBD1 or TRBD2 (6 bases each). The CDR3 contains 14 residues. V was clipped by 4 bases and J by 5 bases, with 14 bases between them. Germline CDR1 and CDR2: MNHEY and SVGAGI. The CDR3 DNA is TGTGCCAGCAGTTCCCTGGGGGGCTGGGAGACCCAGTACTTC. It yields the protein CASSSLGGWETQYF.

This clonotype appeared many times. The chain recombines TRBV7-8 with TRBJ2-5; TRBD2 aligns across 7 bases. CDR3 length: 15 residues. Germline CDR1 reads SGHVS; CDR2 reads FQNEAQ. Trimming cost V 3 bases and J 2 bases; bases outside gene matches: 6. CDR3 loop: CASSFEAGFQETQYF. DNA of the CDR3: TGTGCCAGCAGCTTTGAAGCGGGGTTTCAAGAGACCCAGTACTTC. The full variable domain, its missing parts supplied by reference TRBV7-8 and TRBJ2-5, is GAGVSQSPRYKVAKRGQDVALRCDPISGHVSLFWYQQALGQGPEFLTYFQNEAQLDKSGLPSDRFFAERPEGSVSTLKIQRTQQEDSAVYLCASSFEAGFQETQYFGPGTRLLVL.

This clonotype was seen ten or more times. The CDR3 is CASRIFPLDGEAFF. The CDR3 nucleotides read TGTGCCAGCAGGATTTTCCCTTTGGACGGTGAAGCTTTCTTT. The chain links TRBV2 to TRBJ1-1; D unresolved. CDR1 is SNHLY, CDR2 FYNNEI, per germline. The CDR3 has 14 residues. Trimming shortened V by 6 bases and J by 7 bases, and 18 bases separated the two germline ends.

The chain combines TRBV20-1 with TRBJ2-5; unclear D gene. This CDR3 is built from 14 residues. The V gene lost 5 bases and the J gene lost 5 bases, with 18 bases spanning the gap. Germline-derived CDR1 and CDR2 are DFQATT and SNEGSKA (reference sequence). In DNA, the CDR3 is TGCAGTGCTTCTCTCCTTGTTAGGATGGAGACCCAGTACTTC. It encodes CSASLLVRMETQYF.

This clonotype was detected only a few times. The chain links TRBV12-3 or TRBV12-4 to TRBJ2-7, with a tentative D call TRBD2 (6 bases). V was trimmed by 7 bases and J by 2 bases, leaving 15 bases between them. The CDR3 has 14 residues. The CDR3 reads CASTEGIGPYEQYF. CDR3 DNA sequence: TGTGCCAGCACGGAGGGAATTGGGCCCTACGAGCAGTACTTC.

The DNA of the CDR3 is TGTGCCTGGAGGCAGTCAGCGGGAGGCTACACCTTC. Translated, it gives CAWRQSAGGYTF. This chain connects TRBV30 to TRBJ1-2; D ambiguous. Germline-derived CDR1 and CDR2 are GTSNPN and SVGIG (reference sequence). The CDR3 consists of 12 residues. V was pared by 3 bases and J by 8 bases, with 13 bases between. The entire variable domain, with the rest obtained from reference TRBV30 and TRBJ1-2, is as follows: SQTIHQWPATLVQPVGSPLSLECTVEGTSNPNLYWYRQAAGRGLQLLFYSVGIGQISSEVPQNLSASRPQDRQFILSSKKLLLSDSGFYLCAWRQSAGGYTFGSGTRLTVV.

There are a few counts of this clonotype. This chain links TRBV15 with TRBJ2-2, with TRBD1 matching 7 bases. The CDR3 has 13 amino acids. V was clipped by 4 bases and J by 7 bases; unmatched bases: 3. The V gene's germline CDR1 is LNHNV and CDR2 YYDKDF (reference sequence). The CDR3 reads CATSNRGVGELFF. DNA of the CDR3: TGTGCCACCAGCAACAGGGGTGTCGGGGAGCTGTTTTTT.

In its sample, this clonotype was seen many times. The V gene is TRBV10-2, the J gene TRBJ2-2; 7 bases fit TRBD1. Germline CDR1 reads WSHSY; CDR2 reads SAAADI. V shed 6 bases, J shed 4 bases, and the junction held 5 bases outside the gene matches. There are 14 residues in the CDR3. CDR3 nucleotide sequence: TGCGCCAGCAGAAACAGGGGAAGCACCGGGGAGCTGTTTTTT. Amino acid sequence: CASRNRGSTGELFF.

Many counts were recorded for this clonotype. The J gene is TRBJ1-1, the V gene TRBV6-1; 10 nucleotides match TRBD1. The germline V gene encodes CDR1 MNHNS and CDR2 SASEGT. V lost 5 bases to trimming and J lost 6 bases; unmatched junction nucleotides: 9. The CDR3 totals 15 residues. The CDR3, as DNA: TGTGCCAGCAGTCCTAACCGGGACAGGGGTCCTGAAGCTTTCTTT. Its translation is CASSPNRDRGPEAFF.

About this clonotype itself: A junction end diverges from the germline sequence, so it may reflect a read error. The chain is built from TRBV7-2 and TRBJ2-7, with 11 bases matching TRBD2. Germline assignment: CDR1 SGHTA and CDR2 FQGNSA. The length of the CDR3 is 12 residues. The CDR3 reads CASSLMTSGASF. The CDR3 DNA sequence: TGTGCCAGCAGCTTGATGACTAGCGGGGCTAGTTTC.

This clonotype was detected many times. The V and J genes are TRBV5-1 and TRBJ1-2, with a weak D call TRBD1 (6 bases). CDR1 and CDR2 (germline): SGHRS, YFSETQ. V shed 4 bases and J shed 2 bases, with 12 bases lying between them. The length of the CDR3 is 14 residues. The DNA of the CDR3 is TGCGCCAGCAGCCACAATACAGGGAACTATGGCTACACCTTC. This encodes CASSHNTGNYGYTF.

Many counts were recorded for this clonotype. The chain employs TRBV6-1 and TRBJ2-4, with a possible D match to TRBD1 (6 bases). The germline gives CDR1 MNHNS, CDR2 SASEGT. The CDR3 has 14 amino acids. The V end was cut by 6 bases, the J end by 0 bases, with 9 bases between. The chain's CDR3 is CASRGGLAKNIQYF. The CDR3 DNA follows: TGTGCCAGCAGAGGGGGATTAGCCAAAAACATTCAGTACTTC.

The sample holds many counts of this clonotype. CDR3 sequence (DNA): TGTGCCAGCAGCGCCACAGGGACGAGCTACACCTTC. It yields the protein CASSATGTSYTF. The chain employs TRBV12-3 or TRBV12-4 and TRBJ1-2; D might be TRBD1 (6 bases). The length of the CDR3 is 12 residues. The V end was cut by 6 bases, the J end by 9 bases, with 14 bases between.

This clonotype was seen a handful of times. This rearrangement joins TRBV6-1 to TRBJ1-2; 8 positions agree with TRBD1. CDR3 size: 13 residues. V lost 5 bases and J lost 8; bases outside the gene matches: 7. Germline V lookup: CDR1 MNHNS, CDR2 SASEGT. The CDR3 DNA is TGTGCCAGCAGTCCGGGACAGGAGTTAGGCTACACCTTC. It specifies CASSPGQELGYTF.

This clonotype came up many times. This chain connects TRBV20-1 to TRBJ2-5, with D tentatively TRBD2 (5 bases). Germline V gene lookup returns CDR1 DFQATT and CDR2 SNEGSKA (reference sequence). The CDR3 extends over 13 amino acids. Deletions cut 6 bases from V and 1 base from J, with 12 bases between. The CDR3 sequence: CSAHSGSQETQYF. CDR3 coding DNA: TGCAGTGCCCACTCGGGGTCCCAAGAGACCCAGTACTTC.

This clonotype has a count of ten or more. The J gene is TRBJ2-5, the V gene TRBV7-3; perhaps TRBD2 as D (5 bases). Per germline, CDR1 SGHTA and CDR2 FQGTGA. V was pared by 5 bases and J by 4 bases, with 11 bases between. There are 13 residues in the CDR3. The CDR3 bases are TGTGCCAGCAGCCTTATAGCGAGAGAGACCCAGTACTTC. Its protein is CASSLIARETQYF.